The 10 T cell receptor beta chains below come from one sample, sequenced in a study of cytomegalovirus exposure and HLA in healthy donors. The repertoire was sequenced with immunoSEQ multiplex PCR; TCRdb's copy has only in-frame clones and lacks some. The sample includes about 180,000 clones, around 85% of them seen just once. The sequenced sample was PBMCs. These receptors originate from a man between 18 and 35 years old in good health and CMV-seropositive.

This clone was found once. The V and J genes are TRBV11-3 and TRBJ2-2; D might be TRBD1 (5 bases). In germline, CDR1 is SGHNT, CDR2 YENEEA. The CDR3 is 17 residues long. V lost 0 bases to trimming and J lost 7 bases, with 18 bases between them. CDR3 nucleotide sequence: TGTGCCAGCAGCTTAGACGGGTTAGGGGCTCCGGGCGGGGAGCTGTTTTTT. The encoded protein is CASSLDGLGAPGGELFF.

The chain combines TRBV11-3 with TRBJ1-1, with D perhaps matching TRBD1 (6 bases). CDR3 length: 13 amino acids. Between the trimmed V and J ends, which lost 5 bases and 8 bases, there was a span of 15 bases. Germline CDR1 reads SGHNT; CDR2 reads YENEEA. CDR3 sequence (DNA): TGTGCCAGCAGCATGAGTAGGACAGTGGAAGCTTTCTTT. Translation gives CASSMSRTVEAFF.

The rearrangement joins TRBV7-9 to TRBJ2-5; maybe TRBD2 (5 bases). CDR3 length equals 14 residues. Trimming stripped 5 bases from V and 4 bases from J, with 14 bases between. CDR1 SEHNR and CDR2 FQNEAQ come from the germline V gene (reference sequence). In DNA form, the CDR3 reads TGTGCCAGCAGCCCCGGCGGGCCTCGAGAGACCCAGTACTTC. The encoded protein is CASSPGGPRETQYF.

V is TRBV19 and J is TRBJ1-1, with 7 bases aligning to TRBD1. This CDR3 contains 12 residues. Per the germline V gene, CDR1 is LNHDA and CDR2 is SQIVND (reference sequence). The J segment lost 8 bases and the V segment lost 5 bases, leaving 5 bases of the junction unmatched. The CDR3, as DNA: TGTGCCAGTAGTTCGGACAGGAACGAAGCTTTCTTT. Translating gives CASSSDRNEAFF.

The chain's CDR3 is CASSLGGVNTEAFF. CDR3 DNA sequence: TGTGCCAGCAGCTTAGGGGGAGTGAACACTGAAGCTTTCTTT. The V call is TRBV7-2, the J call TRBJ1-1, with D unclear. This CDR3 spans 14 amino acids. The V end lost 1 base, the J end lost 0 bases, and 6 bases lay between the germline ends. CDR1 and CDR2 (germline): SGHTA, FQGNSA.

This chain connects TRBV19 to TRBJ1-1; TRBD1 matches at 7 bases. The V gene end was trimmed by 1 base and the J gene end by 0 bases; junction bases not matched to a gene: 11. This CDR3 has 18 amino acids. The germline V gene encodes CDR1 LNHDA and CDR2 SQIVND (reference sequence). The CDR3 region is CASSIGWLGGRMNTEAFF. DNA of the CDR3: TGTGCCAGTAGTATAGGCTGGTTAGGGGGCCGCATGAACACTGAAGCTTTCTTT.

This clone was counted only a few times. The chain couples TRBV30 to TRBJ1-6; 11 bases align to TRBD1. The germline CDR1 and CDR2 sequences are GTSNPN and SVGIG (reference sequence). This CDR3 has 16 amino acids. Unmatched junction bases numbered 2, after V lost 4 bases and J lost 0 bases. CDR3 sequence: CAWTGTGGSYNSPLHF. The CDR3 region has the DNA TGTGCCTGGACCGGGACAGGGGGCTCCTATAATTCACCCCTCCACTTT. Based on the CDR3 plus reference TRBV30 and TRBJ1-6, the full variable domain is SQTIHQWPATLVQPVGSPLSLECTVEGTSNPNLYWYRQAAGRGLQLLFYSVGIGQISSEVPQNLSASRPQDRQFILSSKKLLLSDSGFYLCAWTGTGGSYNSPLHFGNGTRLTVT.

This rearrangement joins TRBV29-1 to TRBJ2-7; TRBD1 aligns across 8 bases. V shed 6 bases, J shed 7 bases, and the junction held 11 bases outside the gene matches. Germline-derived CDR1 and CDR2 are SQVTM and ANQGSEA. The CDR3 loop spans 13 amino acids. CDR3 DNA sequence: TGCAGCGTAGGCGGTCAGGGGGCGGGGGAGCAGTACTTC. The encoded protein is CSVGGQGAGEQYF.

CDR3 nucleotides: TGTGCCAGCAGTGAATCTACTAGCACAGATACGCAGTATTTT. Its protein product is CASSESTSTDTQYF. The J gene is TRBJ2-3, the V gene TRBV25-1; the D is unclear. The V gene's germline CDR1 is MGHDK and CDR2 SYGVNS. CDR3 length: 14 residues. V lost 1 base, J lost 0 bases, and 5 bases lay in between.

The chain has TRBV11-2 and TRBJ2-1, with 7 bases lining up with TRBD2. The ends lost 3 bases at V and 2 bases at J; junction bases unmatched: 4. This CDR3 is 15 amino acids long. Per germline, CDR1 SGHAT and CDR2 FQNNGV. This CDR3 is CASSFLADAYNEQFF. DNA for the CDR3: TGTGCCAGCAGCTTTCTAGCGGATGCCTACAATGAGCAGTTCTTC.